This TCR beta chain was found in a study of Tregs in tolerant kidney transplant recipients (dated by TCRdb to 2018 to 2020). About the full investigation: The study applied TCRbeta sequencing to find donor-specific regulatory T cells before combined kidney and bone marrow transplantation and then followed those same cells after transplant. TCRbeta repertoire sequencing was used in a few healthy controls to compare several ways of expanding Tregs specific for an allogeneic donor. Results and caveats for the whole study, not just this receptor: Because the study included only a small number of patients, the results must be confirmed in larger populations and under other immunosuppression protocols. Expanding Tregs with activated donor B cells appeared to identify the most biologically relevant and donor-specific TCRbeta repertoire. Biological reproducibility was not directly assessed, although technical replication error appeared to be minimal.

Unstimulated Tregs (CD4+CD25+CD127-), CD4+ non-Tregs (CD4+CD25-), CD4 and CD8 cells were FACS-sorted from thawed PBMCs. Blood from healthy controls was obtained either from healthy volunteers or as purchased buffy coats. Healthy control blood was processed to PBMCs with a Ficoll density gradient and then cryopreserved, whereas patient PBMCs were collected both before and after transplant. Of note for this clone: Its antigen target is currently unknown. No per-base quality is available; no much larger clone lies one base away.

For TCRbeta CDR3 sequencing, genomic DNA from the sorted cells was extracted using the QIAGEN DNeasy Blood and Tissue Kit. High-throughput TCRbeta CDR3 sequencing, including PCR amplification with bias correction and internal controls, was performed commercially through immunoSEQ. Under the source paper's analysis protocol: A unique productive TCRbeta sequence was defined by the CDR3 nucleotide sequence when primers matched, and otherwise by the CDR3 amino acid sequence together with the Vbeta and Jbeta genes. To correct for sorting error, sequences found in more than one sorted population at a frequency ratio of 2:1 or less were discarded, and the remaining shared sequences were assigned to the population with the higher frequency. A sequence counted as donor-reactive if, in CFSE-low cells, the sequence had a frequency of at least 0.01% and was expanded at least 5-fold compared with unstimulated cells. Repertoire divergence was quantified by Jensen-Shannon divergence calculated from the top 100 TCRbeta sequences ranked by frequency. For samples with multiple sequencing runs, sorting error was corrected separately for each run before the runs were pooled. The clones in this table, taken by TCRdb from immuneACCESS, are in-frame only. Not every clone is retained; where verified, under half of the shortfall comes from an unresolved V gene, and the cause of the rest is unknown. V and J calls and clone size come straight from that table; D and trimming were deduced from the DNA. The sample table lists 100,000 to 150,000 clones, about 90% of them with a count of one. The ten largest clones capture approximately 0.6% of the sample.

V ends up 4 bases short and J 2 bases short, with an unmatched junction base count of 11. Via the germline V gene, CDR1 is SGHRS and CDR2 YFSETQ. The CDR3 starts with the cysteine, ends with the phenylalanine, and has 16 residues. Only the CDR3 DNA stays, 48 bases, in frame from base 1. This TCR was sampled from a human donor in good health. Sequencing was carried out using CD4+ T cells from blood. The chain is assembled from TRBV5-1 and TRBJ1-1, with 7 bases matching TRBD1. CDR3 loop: CASSPAGGAGNTEAFF. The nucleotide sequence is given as TGCGCCAGCAGCCCCGCAGGGGGGGCAGGTAACACTGAAGCTTTCTTT.